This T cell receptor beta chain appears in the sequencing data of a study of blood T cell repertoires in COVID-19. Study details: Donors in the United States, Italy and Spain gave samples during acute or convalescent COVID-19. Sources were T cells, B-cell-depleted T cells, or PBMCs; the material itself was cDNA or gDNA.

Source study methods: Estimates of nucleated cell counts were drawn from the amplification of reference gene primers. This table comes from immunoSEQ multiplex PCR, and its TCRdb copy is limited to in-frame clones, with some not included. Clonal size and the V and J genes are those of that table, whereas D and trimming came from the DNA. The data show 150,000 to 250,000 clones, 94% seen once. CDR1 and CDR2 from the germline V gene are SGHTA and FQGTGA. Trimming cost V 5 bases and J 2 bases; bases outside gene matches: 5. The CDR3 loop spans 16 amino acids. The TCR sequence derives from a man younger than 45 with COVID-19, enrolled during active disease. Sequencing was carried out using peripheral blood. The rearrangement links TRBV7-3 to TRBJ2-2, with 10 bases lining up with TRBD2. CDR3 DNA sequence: TGTGCCAGCAGCCCTCTAGCGGGAGCTAACACCGGGGAGCTGTTTTTT. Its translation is CASSPLAGANTGELFF.